This T cell receptor (beta chain) was found in a study of human T cells and chemical hapten exposure. Study information: Reading of the patch tests, which applied 0.01% DPC to the upper back, occurred at 6 days.

Broader study findings: Alopecia in all donors means immunity may differ from healthy individuals.

This clonotype was found many times. Its cognate antigen is unknown. TCRdb called the RACE reads again in MiXCR, with one record for every CDR3 protein. Of roughly 360,000 distinct CDR3 sequences in the sample, roughly 5% were seen once. Time point noted: patch test 1, 2 weeks after DPC sensitization. Noted treatment: therapeutic diphenylcyclopropenone sensitization with weekly scalp DPC. In every case, blood was obtained before the patch test was applied. With 7 bases clipped from V and 0 bases from J, the junction kept 8 bases outside the gene matches. Germline lookup yields CDR1 SGHTA and CDR2 FQGNSA. The CDR3 runs 18 residues.

Source: whole blood, taken in connection with sensitization to the hapten diphenylcyclopropenone (DPC). This TCR came from a woman aged 45-65 years with alopecia areata. Some clones in this sample may be carry-over from other donors' samples. The V and J genes are TRBV7-2 and TRBJ2-1; 14 positions agree with TRBD2. The CDR3 nucleotides are TGTGCCAGCAACCCCGGGACTAGCGGGGGAAGCTCCTACAATGAGCAGTTCTTC. As protein: CASNPGTSGGSSYNEQFF.